This record looks at one T cell receptor beta chain sequence and its context. Its antigen is currently unknown. CDR1 is SGHTA and CDR2 is FQGNSA in the germline V gene. The CDR3 spans 13 residues. Trimming cost V 5 bases and J 8 bases, with 15 bases left between them. The data derive from a study of human versus mouse CDR3 diversity and MHC coevolution. General study points: On average, humans showed more CDR3 deletions and insertions than mice. iCHAO1 estimated the human TCR beta repertoire at 1.5 million to 2 million clonotypes. Among all groups, two of three human donors showed least clonal inequality.

Sequencing used immunoSEQ multiplex PCR; TCRdb keeps in-frame clones, though not all of them. Of about 80,000 clones in the sample, over 85% were seen once. The chain combines TRBV7-2 with TRBJ1-2; the D gene is possibly TRBD1 (6 bases). The receptor was derived from a person aged 30 to 69 in good health. The sequenced sample consisted of naive CD4+ T cells from blood. Indicated subset: CD45RO-negative CD62L-positive naive CD4 T cells. CDR3 amino acids: CASSLIQGEGYTF. The CDR3 DNA is TGTGCCAGCAGCCTAATACAGGGTGAGGGCTACACCTTC. The entire variable domain, with the rest obtained from reference TRBV7-2 and TRBJ1-2, is as follows: GAGVSQSPSNKVTEKGKDVELRCDPISGHTALYWYRQSLGQGLEFLIYFQGNSAPDKSGLPSDRFSAERTGGSVSTLTIQRTQQEDSAVYLCASSLIQGEGYTFGSGTRLTVV.